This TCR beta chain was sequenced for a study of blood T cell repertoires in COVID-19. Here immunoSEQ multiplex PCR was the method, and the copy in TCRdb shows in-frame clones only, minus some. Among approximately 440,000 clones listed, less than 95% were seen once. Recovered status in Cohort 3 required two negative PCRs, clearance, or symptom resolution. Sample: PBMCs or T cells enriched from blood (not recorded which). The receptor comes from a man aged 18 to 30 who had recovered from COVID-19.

The CDR3 spells CASSQELGTGGDNNYGYTF. In DNA, the CDR3 is TGTGCCAGCAGCCAAGAACTTGGGACAGGTGGGGACAATAACTATGGCTACACCTTC. The chain couples TRBV3-1 (or the pseudogene TRBV3-2) to TRBJ1-2; TRBD1 agrees at 8 bases. V trimming: 0 bases; J trimming: 1 base; junction bases outside the gene matches: 13. Germline V gives CDR1 LGHDT, CDR2 YNNKEL (reference sequence). The CDR3 covers 19 residues.